This note documents a single T cell receptor (beta chain) sequence. Between the trimmed V and J ends, which lost 5 bases and 0 bases, there was a span of 10 bases. Looked up from germline, CDR1 is LNHDA and CDR2 is SQIVND (reference sequence). The CDR3 runs to 14 residues. The repertoire was sequenced with immunoSEQ multiplex PCR; TCRdb's copy has only in-frame clones and lacks some. Of 350,000 to 450,000 clones detected, approximately 90% appear once; the ten largest clones hold approximately 1.6%. The data derive from a study of Ad26.COV2.S vaccination and SARS-CoV-2 variants. The treatment is: roughly 19 received Ad26.COV2.S at low or high dose, single or two shots; a few received placebo; per-sample allocation not given. Material that was analyzed had been drawn on day 63 after the first vaccine or placebo injection.

Source: peripheral blood, taken in a trial of Ad26.COV2.S vaccine versus placebo. The TCR sequence derives from a person between 18 and 65 years old who received the Ad26.COV2.S COVID-19 vaccine or a placebo. This chain links TRBV19 with TRBJ1-1; tentative D call: TRBD1 (6 bases). The CDR3 is CASSQQGLNTEAFF. The CDR3 DNA sequence: TGTGCCAGTAGTCAACAGGGACTGAACACTGAAGCTTTCTTT.